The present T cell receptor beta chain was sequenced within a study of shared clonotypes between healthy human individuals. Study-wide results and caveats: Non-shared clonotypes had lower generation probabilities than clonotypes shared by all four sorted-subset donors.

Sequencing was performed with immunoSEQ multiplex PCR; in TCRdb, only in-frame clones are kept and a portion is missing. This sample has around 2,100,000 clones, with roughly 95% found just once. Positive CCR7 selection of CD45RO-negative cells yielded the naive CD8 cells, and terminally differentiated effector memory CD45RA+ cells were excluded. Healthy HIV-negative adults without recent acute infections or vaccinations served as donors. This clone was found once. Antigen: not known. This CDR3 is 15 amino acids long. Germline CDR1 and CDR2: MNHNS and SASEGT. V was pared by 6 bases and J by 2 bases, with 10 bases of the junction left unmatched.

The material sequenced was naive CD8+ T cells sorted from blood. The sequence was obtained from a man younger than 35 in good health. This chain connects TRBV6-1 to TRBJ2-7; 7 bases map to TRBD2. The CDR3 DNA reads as TGTGCCAGCAGGAGACTAGCTGTGATCGCCTACGAGCAGTACTTC. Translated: CASRRLAVIAYEQYF.